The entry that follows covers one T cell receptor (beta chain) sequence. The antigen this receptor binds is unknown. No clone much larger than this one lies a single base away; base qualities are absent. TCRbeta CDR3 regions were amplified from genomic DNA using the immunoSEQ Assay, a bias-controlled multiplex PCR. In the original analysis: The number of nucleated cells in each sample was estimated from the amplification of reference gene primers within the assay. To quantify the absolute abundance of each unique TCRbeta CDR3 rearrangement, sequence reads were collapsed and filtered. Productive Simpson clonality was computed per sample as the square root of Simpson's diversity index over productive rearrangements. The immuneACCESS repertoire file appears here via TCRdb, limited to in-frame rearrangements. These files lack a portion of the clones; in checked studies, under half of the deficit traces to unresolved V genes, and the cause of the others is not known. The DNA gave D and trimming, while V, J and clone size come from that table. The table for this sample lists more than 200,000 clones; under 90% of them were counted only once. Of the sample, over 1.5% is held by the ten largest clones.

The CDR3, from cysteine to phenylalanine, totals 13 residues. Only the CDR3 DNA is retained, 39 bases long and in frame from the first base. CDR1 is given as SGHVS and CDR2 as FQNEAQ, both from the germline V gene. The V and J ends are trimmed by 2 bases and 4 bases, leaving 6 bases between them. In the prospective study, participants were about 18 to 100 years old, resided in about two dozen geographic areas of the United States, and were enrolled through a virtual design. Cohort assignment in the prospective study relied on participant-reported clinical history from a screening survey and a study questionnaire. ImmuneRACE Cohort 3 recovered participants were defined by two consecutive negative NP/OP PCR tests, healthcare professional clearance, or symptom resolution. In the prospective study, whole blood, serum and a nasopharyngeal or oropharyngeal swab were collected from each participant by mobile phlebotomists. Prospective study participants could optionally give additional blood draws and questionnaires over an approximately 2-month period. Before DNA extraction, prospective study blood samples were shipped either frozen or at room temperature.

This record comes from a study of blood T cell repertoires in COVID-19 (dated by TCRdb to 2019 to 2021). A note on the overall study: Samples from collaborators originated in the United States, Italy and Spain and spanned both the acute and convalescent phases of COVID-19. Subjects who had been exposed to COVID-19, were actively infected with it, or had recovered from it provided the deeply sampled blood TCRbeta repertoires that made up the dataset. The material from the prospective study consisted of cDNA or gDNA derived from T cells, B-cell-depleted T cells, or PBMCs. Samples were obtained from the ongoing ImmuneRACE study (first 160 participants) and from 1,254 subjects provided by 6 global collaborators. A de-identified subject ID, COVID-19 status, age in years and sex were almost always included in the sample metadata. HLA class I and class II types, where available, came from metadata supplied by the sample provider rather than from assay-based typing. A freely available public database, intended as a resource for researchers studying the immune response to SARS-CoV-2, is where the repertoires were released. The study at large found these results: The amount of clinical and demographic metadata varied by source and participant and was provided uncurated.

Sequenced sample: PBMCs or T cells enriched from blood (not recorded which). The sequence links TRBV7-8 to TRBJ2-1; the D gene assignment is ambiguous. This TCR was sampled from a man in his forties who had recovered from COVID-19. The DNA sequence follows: TGTGCCAGCAGCTTATCTCTTTACAATGAGCAGTTCTTC. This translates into CASSLSLYNEQFF.